The 19 T cell receptor beta chains in this list originate from one sample, sequenced in a study of blood T cell repertoires in COVID-19. Repertoires were generated with immunoSEQ multiplex PCR, while TCRdb's copy carries only in-frame clones and drops some. The table includes roughly 100,000 clones, approximately 80% detected once. Material for sequencing was peripheral blood. The receptor set was obtained from a man in his 60s with active or convalescent COVID-19.

The V gene is TRBV9, the J gene TRBJ1-1; 12 nucleotides match TRBD1. V was pared by 3 bases and J by 4 bases, with 7 bases of the junction left unmatched. The germline V gene encodes CDR1 SGDLS and CDR2 YYNGEE. The length of the CDR3 is 16 residues. This chain's CDR3 is CASSALLGQGATEAFF. In nucleotides, the CDR3 is TGTGCCAGCAGCGCCTTGTTGGGACAGGGGGCCACTGAAGCTTTCTTT.

This chain connects TRBV19 to TRBJ1-2; the match to TRBD1 covers 9 bases. CDR1 LNHDA and CDR2 SQIVND come from the germline V gene (reference sequence). V was clipped by 5 bases and J by 2 bases; unmatched bases: 18. The CDR3 runs to 19 residues. The CDR3 nucleotides are TGTGCCAGTAGTGGTTCCCCGACAGGGGGTTTTATTGGAAACTATGGCTACACCTTC. It translates to CASSGSPTGGFIGNYGYTF.

The CDR3 loop is CASSRTGMDSPLHF. CDR3 nucleotides: TGTGCCAGCAGTAGGACAGGGATGGATTCACCCCTCCACTTT. The chain is built from TRBV6-5 and TRBJ1-6, with 8 bases that match TRBD1. Losses at the gene ends were 5 bases for V and 8 bases for J; bases not matched to a gene: 5. Germline V gives CDR1 MNHEY, CDR2 SVGAGI. The CDR3 is 14 residues long.

J is TRBJ2-1 and V is TRBV25-1; 7 nucleotides align to TRBD2. The V gene's germline CDR1 is MGHDK and CDR2 SYGVNS. The CDR3 runs 14 residues. The ends lost 4 bases at V and 13 bases at J; junction bases unmatched: 13. Here the CDR3 reads CASSVSGRERDQFF. The CDR3, as DNA: TGTGCCAGCAGTGTATCAGGACGGGAGCGGGATCAGTTCTTC.

The chain has TRBV19 and TRBJ2-1; 9 positions agree with TRBD2. CDR1 LNHDA and CDR2 SQIVND come from the germline V gene (reference sequence). The CDR3 loop spans 16 amino acids. V shed 6 bases, J shed 2 bases, and the junction held 8 bases outside the gene matches. The CDR3 DNA follows: TGTGCCAGTAGGTCGGAGGGCGGGAGGGCCTACAATGAGCAGTTCTTC. Protein product: CASRSEGGRAYNEQFF.

This chain uses TRBV4-2 with TRBJ2-1, with 7 bases lining up with TRBD2. CDR1 and CDR2 (germline): LGHNA, YNFKEQ. The length of the CDR3 is 15 residues. Trimming at V came to 6 bases and at J to 7 bases, leaving 12 bases not matched to a gene. The CDR3 nucleotides read TGTGCCAGCAGTGGGGGGAGGGGCCTTGGGAATGAGCAGTTCTTC. This encodes CASSGGRGLGNEQFF.

The chain recombines TRBV7-2 with TRBJ2-1; 7 bases fit TRBD2. The junction had 8 bases not matched to a gene; V was cut back by 5 bases and J by 7 bases. This CDR3 is built from 14 residues. Germline V gene data show CDR1 as SGHTA and CDR2 as FQGNSA. CDR3 in amino acids: CASSPRTSKNEQFF. The CDR3 nucleotides are TGTGCCAGCAGCCCCCGGACTAGTAAAAATGAGCAGTTCTTC. Filled out from reference TRBV7-2 and TRBJ2-1, the complete variable domain reads GAGVSQSPSNKVTEKGKDVELRCDPISGHTALYWYRQSLGQGLEFLIYFQGNSAPDKSGLPSDRFSAERTGGSVSTLTIQRTQQEDSAVYLCASSPRTSKNEQFFGPGTRLTVL.

The V call is TRBV6-5, the J call TRBJ2-7, with TRBD1 matching over 9 bases. V gave up 5 bases and J gave up 4 bases; unmatched junction bases: 3. The CDR3 is 13 amino acids. Germline CDR1 and CDR2: MNHEY and SVGAGI. The CDR3 DNA is TGTGCCAGCAGTCCCGGGACAGGGTACGAGCAGTACTTC. The encoded protein is CASSPGTGYEQYF.

This clone has more than one count but fewer than ten. The chain has TRBV21-1 and TRBJ2-7; the tabulated D call, TRBD2, remains unverified against the DNA. TRBV21-1 is a documented pseudogene. This CDR3 is built from 14 residues. CDR3 DNA: TGTGCCAGCAAAGAGCGGGAGTGCGCCTACGAGCAGTACGTC. It is translated as CASKERECAYEQYV.

This clone was counted once. The chain is built from TRBV14 and TRBJ2-3, with 8 positions matching TRBD2. Germline V CDR1 and CDR2: SGHDN, FVKESK. The junction had 5 bases not matched to a gene; V was cut back by 1 base and J by 5 bases. The CDR3 consists of 15 residues. This CDR3 reads CASSQGSGRGDTQYF. The DNA of the CDR3 is TGTGCCAGCAGCCAAGGAAGCGGGAGAGGAGATACGCAGTATTTT. Using reference TRBV14 and TRBJ2-3 for the parts outside the CDR3, the full variable domain is EAGVTQFPSHSVIEKGQTVTLRCDPISGHDNLYWYRRVMGKEIKFLLHFVKESKQDESGMPNNRFLAERTGGTYSTLKVQPAELEDSGVYFCASSQGSGRGDTQYFGPGTRLTVL.

This clone occurred a few times. DNA of the CDR3: TGTGCCAGCAGTCCAGGGTTCGGAAACACCATATATTTT. Its protein is CASSPGFGNTIYF. The chain employs TRBV6-5 and TRBJ1-3; D possibly corresponds to TRBD1 (5 bases). This CDR3 is 13 amino acids long. The V end was cut by 5 bases, the J end by 4 bases, with 9 bases between. CDR1 and CDR2 (germline): MNHEY, SVGAGI.

The chain carries TRBV28 and TRBJ1-1; D possibly corresponds to TRBD1 (5 bases). CDR1 is MDHEN and CDR2 is SYDVKM in the germline V gene. Between the trimmed V and J ends, which lost 6 bases and 3 bases, there was a span of 11 bases. The CDR3 length is 13 residues. The CDR3 loop is CASRQDRYTEAFF. For the CDR3, the DNA is TGTGCCAGCAGACAAGACAGATACACTGAAGCTTTCTTT. Complete variable domain (other parts from reference TRBV28 and TRBJ1-1): DVKVTQSSRYLVKRTGEKVFLECVQDMDHENMFWYRQDPGLGLRLIYFSYDVKMKEKGDIPEGYSVSREKKERFSLILESASTNQTSMYLCASRQDRYTEAFFGQGTRLTVV.

The chain joins TRBV5-1 to TRBJ2-4, with D possibly TRBD1 on 5 matching bases. The CDR3 is made up of 15 amino acids. The V and J ends lost 0 bases and 2 bases respectively, with 9 bases between them. In germline, CDR1 is SGHRS, CDR2 YFSETQ. Written as DNA, the CDR3 is TGCGCCAGCAGCTTGGGGGGCGCGTCCAAAAACATTCAGTACTTC. Translating gives CASSLGGASKNIQYF. The variable domain in full, completed from reference TRBV5-1 and TRBJ2-4, reads KAGVTQTPRYLIKTRGQQVTLSCSPISGHRSVSWYQQTPGQGLQFLFEYFSETQRNKGNFPGRFSGRQFSNSRSEMNVSTLELGDSALYLCASSLGGASKNIQYFGAGTRLSVL.

This clone showed up just a few times. The chain employs TRBV5-1 and TRBJ2-5, with 7 bases identical to TRBD2. Germline trimming cut 0 bases from V and 2 bases from J; bases unmatched to any gene: 7. Germline V gene data show CDR1 as SGHRS and CDR2 as YFSETQ. The CDR3 covers 16 residues. The CDR3, as DNA: TGCGCCAGCAGCTTGGCCACGGGAGCGGGGCAAGAGACCCAGTACTTC. It specifies CASSLATGAGQETQYF.

V usage is TRBV5-8 and J usage is TRBJ1-1, with D unclear. The CDR3 has 13 amino acids. Germline V CDR1 and CDR2: SGHTS, YDEGEE. Trimming removed 7 bases from V and 0 bases from J, with 10 bases in between. DNA of the CDR3: TGTGCCAGCCGCCTGCAGGTGAACACTGAAGCTTTCTTT. Translating gives CASRLQVNTEAFF.

This clone was observed a single time. V and J are TRBV6-1 and TRBJ1-2; 7 bases align to TRBD1. Trimming removed 1 base from V and 1 base from J; junction bases left unmatched: 3. This CDR3 contains 15 residues. CDR1 is MNHNS, CDR2 SASEGT, per germline. The DNA for the CDR3 is TGTGCCAGCAGTGAAGGACAGGGCCTTAACTATGGCTACACCTTC. Its protein product is CASSEGQGLNYGYTF.

The chain's CDR3 is CASSLGQGIFMNTEAFF. The DNA of the CDR3 is TGCGCCAGCAGCTTGGGTCAGGGGATCTTTATGAACACTGAAGCTTTCTTT. The chain links TRBV5-1 to TRBJ1-1, with D possibly matching TRBD1 (6 bases). This CDR3 comprises 17 residues. V dropped 0 bases and J dropped 0 bases, with 15 bases sitting between them. Germline CDR1 is SGHRS and CDR2 is YFSETQ.

The V and J genes are TRBV7-3 and TRBJ2-1, with TRBD2 matching over 12 bases. This CDR3 has 15 residues. The V gene's germline CDR1 is SGHTA and CDR2 FQGTGA. The ends lost 4 bases at V and 8 bases at J; junction bases unmatched: 6. The CDR3 reads CASSSGLAGRDEQFF. For the CDR3, the DNA is TGTGCCAGCAGCTCAGGACTAGCGGGGAGAGATGAGCAGTTCTTC.

CDR3 DNA sequence: TGTGCCAGCGCGACAGGGAGCTCTGGGGCCAACGTCCTGACTTTC. Translation gives CASATGSSGANVLTF. The V and J genes are TRBV9 and TRBJ2-6; 7 nucleotides agree with TRBD1. V lost 7 bases, J lost 0 bases, and 4 bases stayed unmatched. The length of the CDR3 is 15 residues. CDR1 SGDLS and CDR2 YYNGEE come from the germline V gene.